This T cell receptor (beta chain) was identified in a study of technical replicates of blood from four donors (dated by TCRdb to between 2016 and 2019). V is trimmed back by 2 bases and J by 10 bases, and the junction contains 10 bases that no gene match accounts for. CDR1 and CDR2, per the germline V gene, are KGHSH and LQKENI. From cysteine to phenylalanine, the CDR3 is 16 amino acids long. Only the CDR3 DNA stays, 48 bases, in frame from base 1. As regards this clone: The specificity of this receptor is unknown. Base qualities are not at hand, and no much larger clone is one base apart.

The library came from the immunoSEQ multiplex PCR assay. TCRdb re-hosts the immuneACCESS table, in-frame sequences only. Its copies lack some clones; in the studies checked, an unresolved V gene accounts for under half of them, and the cause for the rest is not known. The sample has 76,000 or so clones on record, about 91% of them singletons. Just under 0.25% of the sample belongs to the ten largest clones. Here the chain combines TRBV18 and TRBJ1-6; 8 bases in the junction line up with TRBD1. The TCR was taken from a human donor in good health. Sequenced material: T cells isolated from PBMCs. CDR3 loop: CASSPVVQGARSPLHF. Read as DNA, the sequence is TGTGCCAGCTCACCAGTGGTTCAGGGGGCGCGATCACCCCTCCACTTT.